The TCR beta chain under discussion was sequenced for a study of T cell responses to AZD1222 COVID-19 vaccine. Study results and limitations: A mostly white British donor set with more females was recruited, and clonal diversity was possibly underestimated. In the spike-specific TCR repertoire, nearly half reportedly target unmutated variant regions.

V lost 0 bases, J lost 3 bases, and 14 bases stayed unmatched. Germline CDR1 and CDR2: SGHRS and YFSETQ. This CDR3 contains 18 residues. A word on this clone: Its antigen is unidentified.

The assay was immunoSEQ multiplex PCR, and TCRdb's table has in-frame clones only and misses some. The sample records about 150,000 clones, more than 90% being singletons. The clonotype was recovered from an adult who received the AZD1222 COVID-19 vaccine. The sample here was peripheral blood, taken 28 days after the second AZD1222 dose. V is TRBV5-1 and J is TRBJ1-2; TRBD1 matches 7 bases. CDR3 bases: TGCGCCAGCAGCTTGGCTCGTCCCGGGACAGCAGGGTACTATGGCTACACCTTC. This codes for CASSLARPGTAGYYGYTF.